These 14 T cell receptor beta chains were all obtained from the same sample, sequenced in a study of T cell changes during pregnancy in multiple sclerosis. The repertoire was sequenced with immunoSEQ multiplex PCR; TCRdb's copy has only in-frame clones and lacks some. This sample carries fewer than 45,000 clones, more than 70% of them seen once, and the ten largest clones take 6% to 7.5%. Sequences were derived from CD8+ T cells from peripheral blood mononuclear cells, sampled in the third trimester of pregnancy. These receptors were taken from a female donor with multiple sclerosis, enrolled in a pregnancy study.

J is TRBJ1-2 and V is TRBV27; D is unclear. CDR3 length: 13 residues. Germline CDR1 reads MNHEY; CDR2 reads SMNVEV (reference sequence). The V end was cut by 6 bases, the J end by 6 bases, with 14 bases between. The CDR3 sequence: CASRRTSGDGYTF. For the CDR3, the DNA is TGTGCCAGCAGACGAACCTCCGGGGATGGCTACACCTTC.

The chain carries TRBV7-8 and TRBJ2-2, with D perhaps TRBD1 (5 bases). This CDR3 has 14 residues. Germline CDR1 SGHVS, CDR2 FQNEAQ. V lost 1 base, J lost 12 bases, and 15 bases lay in between. CDR3 coding DNA: TGTGCCAGCAGCTTAGAGTTTGGGGCATTAAAGCTGTTTTTT. Its protein product is CASSLEFGALKLFF.

The genes are TRBV5-1 and TRBJ2-2; tentatively, D is TRBD1 (6 bases). V shed 4 bases and J shed 7 bases, with 20 bases lying between them. This CDR3 contains 16 residues. Germline lookup yields CDR1 SGHRS and CDR2 YFSETQ. The DNA of the CDR3 is TGCGCCAGCAGCGGGGGTATAATGGGGGCTGTCGGGGAGCTGTTTTTT. Its translation: CASSGGIMGAVGELFF.

This clone has only a few counts. This rearrangement joins TRBV6-4 to TRBJ2-3; 14 bases fit TRBD2. The CDR3 loop spans 16 amino acids. Germline V CDR1 and CDR2: MRHNA, SNTAGT. Losses at the gene ends were 3 bases for V and 4 bases for J; bases not matched to a gene: 3. CDR3 in DNA: TGTGCCAGCAGTGAGTCGGGACTAGCGGGGGCAGATACGCAGTATTTT. Amino acid sequence: CASSESGLAGADTQYF.

This clone appeared a few times. This chain connects TRBV6-1 to TRBJ1-5, with 10 bases aligning to TRBD1. The CDR3 has 15 residues. CDR1 and CDR2 (germline): MNHNS, SASEGT. After removal of 3 bases from V and 6 bases from J, the junction contained 5 bases not matched to a gene. CDR3 DNA sequence: TGTGCCAGCAGTGAGAAGACAGGGGGCGGTCAGCCCCAGCATTTT. Its translation: CASSEKTGGGQPQHF.

The V gene is TRBV11-2, the J gene TRBJ1-1; D perhaps matches TRBD1 (5 bases). The CDR3 runs to 13 residues. Germline V gives CDR1 SGHAT, CDR2 FQNNGV. Between the trimmed V and J ends, which lost 3 bases and 4 bases, there was a span of 9 bases. Here the CDR3 DNA reads TGTGCCAGCAGCTTCAGGGAGGGCACTGAAGCTTTCTTT. Translation: CASSFREGTEAFF.

This chain joins TRBV28 and TRBJ2-3; 10 positions match TRBD1. The CDR3 loop spans 15 amino acids. Germline V gene sequence: CDR1 MDHEN, CDR2 SYDVKM. J lost 5 bases, V lost 6 bases, and 8 bases had no gene match. The CDR3 DNA reads TGTGCCAGCAGGGAAGGACAGGGGGTACAAGATACGCAGTATTTT. It specifies CASREGQGVQDTQYF.

Here the CDR3 DNA reads TGTGCCAGCAGTTACCCCGGGGCCCAGTACTTC. Translation: CASSYPGAQYF. The genes are TRBV6-5 and TRBJ2-5, with a tentative D call TRBD2 (5 bases). Germline loops: CDR1 MNHEY, CDR2 SVGAGI. V was trimmed by 2 bases and J by 9 bases, leaving 7 bases between them. The CDR3 sequence is 11 residues long.

A single count supports this clone. The rearrangement links TRBV7-9 to TRBJ2-3; D perhaps matches TRBD1 (6 bases). CDR1 is SEHNR, CDR2 FQNEAQ, per germline (reference sequence). Trimming stripped 5 bases from V and 0 bases from J, with 15 bases between. CDR3 length equals 16 residues. The CDR3 protein is CASSPRVQGSTDTQYF. The CDR3, as DNA: TGTGCCAGCAGCCCACGGGTACAGGGTAGCACAGATACGCAGTATTTT.

The chain is built from TRBV13 and TRBJ1-5, with TRBD1 matching 7 bases. The V and J ends lost 7 bases and 2 bases, in that order; junction bases with no gene match: 2. CDR1 is PRHDT, CDR2 FYEKMQ, per germline (reference sequence). The CDR3 totals 13 residues. This CDR3 is CASNQGGNQPQHF. The CDR3 coding sequence is TGTGCCAGCAACCAGGGGGGCAATCAGCCCCAGCATTTT. Based on the CDR3 plus reference TRBV13 and TRBJ1-5, the full variable domain is AAGVIQSPRHLIKEKRETATLKCYPIPRHDTVYWYQQGPGQDPQFLISFYEKMQSDKGSIPDRFSAQQFSDYHSELNMSSLELGDSALYFCASNQGGNQPQHFGDGTRLSIL.

The chain uses TRBV13 and TRBJ1-2, with 9 bases that match TRBD1. Germline loops: CDR1 PRHDT, CDR2 FYEKMQ (reference sequence). CDR3 size: 15 residues. J lost 4 bases, V lost 4 bases, and 7 bases had no gene match. CDR3 nucleotides: TGTGCCAGCAGCTCAAGGGACAGGGTAGGCTATGGCTACACCTTC. Its protein product is CASSSRDRVGYGYTF.

The chain links TRBV10-2 to TRBJ2-7; unclear D gene. This CDR3 has 13 amino acids. Germline lookup yields CDR1 WSHSY and CDR2 SAAADI. V gave up 2 bases and J gave up 7 bases, with 12 bases separating them. Here the CDR3 reads CASSELVIGEQYF. CDR3 coding DNA: TGCGCCAGCAGTGAGCTGGTTATCGGGGAGCAGTACTTC.

The V call is TRBV13, the J call TRBJ2-5; D may be TRBD1 (5 bases). Trimming removed 5 bases at V and 0 bases at J, with 13 bases between. Germline CDR1 PRHDT, CDR2 FYEKMQ (reference sequence). The CDR3 is 15 residues long. The CDR3 DNA reads TGTGCCAGCAGCCTACGACAGACGTACCAAGAGACCCAGTACTTC. It codes for CASSLRQTYQETQYF.

The chain has TRBV6-1 and TRBJ2-7; D is perhaps TRBD1 (6 bases). CDR1 MNHNS and CDR2 SASEGT come from the germline V gene. The V end lost 0 bases, the J end lost 4 bases, and 22 bases lay between the germline ends. This CDR3 comprises 18 residues. In DNA form, the CDR3 reads TGTGCCAGCAGTGAAGCCGCGGTCCCCCTCCGAGGGGGTTACGAGCAGTACTTC. It translates to CASSEAAVPLRGGYEQYF.